This T cell receptor beta chain comes out of a study of beta chain features in type 1 diabetes (dated by TCRdb to 2016 to 2019). Study-wide context: Mean age, gender distribution, total cell number and subset yield did not differ between patients and healthy donors. A total of 90 million to 140 million sorted cells were examined across all samples, and RNA yield correlated strongly with the number of cells per subset. The study compared the TCRB repertoires of sorted circulating CD4+ T cell subsets in recently diagnosed type 1 diabetes patients with those in matched healthy donors. Regulatory and stem cell-like memory subsets were obtained from only 8 patients and roughly 8 healthy donors, while naive and central memory subsets were obtained from all 30 or so donors.

The germline V and J ends show losses of 5 bases and 6 bases respectively, and no gene match explains 15 bases of the junction. From the germline V gene, CDR1 is SGHTA and CDR2 is FQGNSA. The CDR3, from cysteine to phenylalanine, totals 18 residues. CDR3 DNA only is kept here, 54 bases in frame from base 1. The entire amount of isolated RNA was reverse transcribed using the High Capacity cDNA Reverse Transcription Kit, so the sequenced TCRB transcripts were expressed ones. Deep immunoSEQ sequencing was applied to naive, central memory and regulatory T cell samples, giving an average of roughly 3.5 million total reads per sample. Sorted cells were lysed in RLT buffer, and RNA was extracted using DNase-treated RNeasy Micro or Mini kits according to cell number. To prevent cross-contamination, each cell subset was processed individually, whereas patient and healthy donor samples were processed jointly. Using the immunoSEQ multiplex PCR, TCRB sequences were amplified from cDNA into 87-bp fragments spanning the CDR3 region. The amplicons were sequenced using the Illumina HiSeq platform. The source study handled its data this way. Synthetic template baselines were used to correct PCR bias computationally, reads within Hamming distance 2 were collapsed together, and singletons that could not be merged were discarded. Reads were aligned against IMGT to assign V, D and J genes, CDR3 length and insertions or deletions at six rearrangement sites. Within each subset, clonotype counts were normalized to sorted cell number, and only after that were true diversity and Gini coefficients computed with the tcR R package. The overlap coefficient, calculated on TCRB nucleotide sequences, was used to measure repertoire sharing. Out-of-frame TCRB sequences from naive cells were analyzed to stand in for the pre-selection repertoire. TCRdb's version of the immuneACCESS table is confined to in-frame rearrangements and falls short of the full clone set. An unresolved V gene accounts for under half of the shortfall where checked; the remainder is of unknown origin. The DNA gave D and trimming, while V, J and clone size come from that table. Within this sample are approximately 600,000 clones, with 9.5% to 15% of them counted one time only. The leading ten clones occupy around 0.12% of the sample.

This clone was found a few times. The clone's antigen remains unknown. No much larger clone exists at a distance of one base, and base qualities are not known. The full study reports these points: Sequencing cDNA rather than genomic DNA could over-represent highly expressing activated cells, although activation and CD3 levels did not differ between groups. A moderate but significant shortening of TCRB CDR3 length was observed in type 1 diabetes patients in all four CD4+ subsets. The naive, central memory and regulatory TCRB repertoires appeared to resemble one another more closely among patients than among healthy donors. PCR might favor shorter templates, but patient and control samples were amplified and corrected together, so any skew would affect both groups equally. At VDJ recombination sites, patients with type 1 diabetes made fewer insertions and deleted more nucleotides, a pattern implying thymic rearrangement abnormalities. Because small numbers of individuals were included in the HLA sub-analyses, any influence of HLA type on TCRB rearrangement was left unresolved.

Each donor gave one peripheral blood draw, about 110 mL on average, collected into heparinised tubes. Naive, central memory, regulatory and stem cell-like memory CD4+ T cells were sorted on a BD FACSAria II using a panel including CD45RO, CCR7, CD25, CD127, CD95 and CD27. All sorted populations exceeded 95% purity. PBMCs were isolated right away by Lymphoprep density gradient centrifugation and were stained directly, without culture. Samples were stained and sorted in pairs, with one healthy donor and one patient per experiment, so that batch effects were minimized. The sequencing input was naive CD4+ T cells from blood. Taken with the paper, the label for cell subset or site translates to: true naive CD4+ T cells. The sequence links TRBV7-2 to TRBJ2-7; 14 middle bases align to TRBD2. This TCR was sampled from a man aged 30-40 years with type 1 diabetes. Here is the DNA: TGTGCCAGCAGCGCCTTAGTAGGCGGGACTAGCGGGGGTCGCGAGCAGTACTTC. Protein translation: CASSALVGGTSGGREQYF.